This TCR beta chain was captured by sequencing in a study of blood T cell repertoires in COVID-19. Turning to the study itself: Whether acute or convalescent, the COVID-19 samples came from the United States, Italy and Spain. Sources were T cells, B-cell-depleted T cells, or PBMCs; the material itself was cDNA or gDNA.

Assay: immunoSEQ multiplex PCR; the TCRdb copy retains only in-frame clones and omits some. This sample carries about 140,000 clones, 84% of them seen once, and the ten largest clones take 35% to 55%. The V gene's germline CDR1 is SGDLS and CDR2 YYNGEE. The ends lost 3 bases at V and 5 bases at J; junction bases unmatched: 16. The CDR3 is 18 residues long. In its sample, this clone was seen once. The source of this sequence is a human donor in a cohort sampled during active COVID-19. J is TRBJ1-2 and V is TRBV9; 10 nucleotides align to TRBD1. Sequences were obtained from peripheral blood. CDR3 region: CASSATTTGQGMGYGYTF. The DNA for the CDR3 is TGTGCCAGCAGCGCAACCACAACGGGACAGGGGATGGGGTATGGCTACACCTTC. Variable domain in full (rest from reference TRBV9 and TRBJ1-2): DSGVTQTPKHLITATGQRVTLRCSPRSGDLSVYWYQQSLDQGLQFLIQYYNGEERAKGNILERFSAQQFPDLHSELNLSSLELGDSALYFCASSATTTGQGMGYGYTFGSGTRLTVV.